This T cell receptor (beta chain) was observed in a study of blood T cell repertoires in COVID-19. Study in general: The origin of the acute and convalescent COVID-19 samples was the United States, Italy and Spain. From T cells, B-cell-depleted T cells, or PBMCs came the material, which was cDNA or gDNA.

J lost 4 bases, V lost 4 bases, and 7 bases had no gene match. The CDR3 totals 15 residues. In germline, CDR1 is MDHEN, CDR2 SYDVKM. Original handling: Researchers report that nucleated cell counts were estimated from reference gene primer amplification. Measured with immunoSEQ multiplex PCR; TCRdb has only the in-frame clones, and not every one. The D gene and trimming were derived from the DNA, and the V and J assignments and clone size from that table. This table has about 61,000 clones, more than 75% appearing once. Sequencing was carried out using peripheral blood. This rearrangement joins TRBV28 to TRBJ2-7; TRBD1 aligns across 10 bases. This receptor was obtained from a human donor in a cohort sampled during active COVID-19. This CDR3 reads CASSSPTGGRYEQYF. CDR3 bases: TGTGCCAGCAGTTCACCGACAGGGGGCAGATACGAGCAGTACTTC.